The 28 T cell receptor beta chains listed next were all sequenced from one sample in a study of human T cells and chemical hapten exposure. Total RNA was isolated from unfractionated whole blood. A single record per CDR3 protein comes from TCRdb applying MiXCR to the 5' RACE reads. The data show 110,000 or so distinct CDR3 sequences, with approximately 19% seen just once and 2.8% held by the top ten. All receptors derive from a human donor in good health.

The chain carries TRBV24-1 and TRBJ2-1, with 12 bases matching TRBD1. The CDR3 is made up of 14 amino acids. From germline, CDR1 is KGHDR and CDR2 SFDVKD. Trimming removed 5 bases from V and 8 bases from J; junction bases left unmatched: 3. This CDR3 is CATSGGTGGYEQFF. CDR3 in DNA: TGTGCCACCAGTGGTGGGACAGGGGGCTATGAGCAGTTCTTC.

This clonotype was recorded a few times. The gene calls are TRBV5-1 and TRBJ1-5, with D possibly being TRBD1 (5 bases). This CDR3 contains 14 residues. Germline V CDR1 and CDR2: SGHRS, YFSETQ. V gave up 0 bases and J gave up 5 bases, with 9 bases separating them. For the CDR3, the DNA is TGCGCCAGCAGCTTGGGGCGGGGGGATCAGCCCCAGCATTTT. This sequence encodes CASSLGRGDQPQHF.

The chain joins TRBV10-1 to TRBJ2-3; a weak D match, TRBD2 (6 bases). The CDR3 has 15 amino acids. CDR1 is WNHNN and CDR2 is SYGVQD in the germline V gene (reference sequence). The V end was cut by 4 bases, the J end by 0 bases, with 11 bases between. The CDR3: CASSGTGVSTDTQYF. In nucleotides, the CDR3 is TGCGCCAGCAGTGGAACGGGAGTCAGCACAGATACGCAGTATTTT.

J is TRBJ1-4 and V is TRBV29-1, with 7 bases aligning to TRBD1. The CDR3 runs 13 residues. V shed 5 bases and J 5 bases; nucleotides not matched to a gene: 5. CDR1 and CDR2 (germline): SQVTM, ANQGSEA. The CDR3 region has the DNA TGCAGCGTTACAGGGGTAGAAAATGAAAAACTGTTTTTT. Its translation is CSVTGVENEKLFF. The full variable domain, with the rest looked up from reference TRBV29-1 and TRBJ1-4, is SAVISQKPSRDICQRGTSLTIQCQVDSQVTMMFWYRQQPGQSLTLIATANQGSEATYESGFVIDKFPISRPNLTFSTLTVSNMSPEDSSIYLCSVTGVENEKLFFGSGTQLSVL.

This sequence joins TRBV29-1 and TRBJ2-7; no clear D gene. The CDR3 loop spans 14 amino acids. CDR1 is SQVTM and CDR2 is ANQGSEA in the germline V gene. Trimming removed 4 bases at V and 2 bases at J, with 15 bases between. The CDR3 reads CSVAPERPTYEQYF. The CDR3 region has the DNA TGCAGCGTTGCCCCCGAGAGGCCGACCTACGAGCAGTACTTC.

The rearrangement links TRBV28 to TRBJ2-5; the D call may be TRBD1 or TRBD2 (5 bases each). V lost 0 bases to trimming and J lost 4 bases, with 12 bases between them. Germline CDR1 reads MDHEN; CDR2 reads SYDVKM. This CDR3 region has 15 residues. The CDR3 nucleotides read TGTGCCAGCAGTTTATGGAGGTCGGGGCCAGAGACCCAGTACTTC. Residues: CASSLWRSGPETQYF.

This clonotype was picked up many times. The V gene is TRBV7-6, the J gene TRBJ1-1; TRBD1 is a possible D gene (5 bases). Between the trimmed V and J ends, which lost 4 bases and 1 base, there was a span of 7 bases. The CDR3 loop spans 13 amino acids. Germline V gene lookup returns CDR1 SGHVS and CDR2 FNYEAQ. CDR3: CASSSTGNTEAFF. For the CDR3, the DNA is TGTGCCAGCAGCTCCACAGGGAACACTGAAGCTTTCTTT.

The chain combines TRBV5-6 with TRBJ1-5, with D tentatively TRBD1 (5 bases). The germline V gene encodes CDR1 SGHDT and CDR2 YYEEEE. The CDR3 is 12 amino acids. Trimming took 0 bases from V and 9 from J, leaving 7 bases between them. The CDR3 sequence: CASSLVQGPQHF. CDR3 sequence (DNA): TGTGCCAGCAGCTTGGTTCAGGGGCCCCAGCATTTT.

The chain combines TRBV28 with TRBJ2-7; maybe TRBD2 (5 bases). Trimming cost V 6 bases and J 1 base, with 13 bases left between them. The CDR3 length is 14 residues. CDR1 and CDR2 (germline): MDHEN, SYDVKM. The CDR3 loop is CASSSERVSYEQYF. DNA of the CDR3: TGTGCCAGCAGCTCAGAGAGGGTTTCCTACGAGCAGTACTTC.

V is TRBV24-1 and J is TRBJ2-1; 9 bases align to TRBD2. The V gene's germline CDR1 is KGHDR and CDR2 SFDVKD. The CDR3 has 17 residues. Trimming cost V 3 bases and J 4 bases; bases outside gene matches: 9. The CDR3 sequence is CATSDPFSGGRYNEQFF. The CDR3 DNA is TGTGCCACCAGTGATCCTTTTAGCGGGGGACGTTACAATGAGCAGTTCTTC.

V usage is TRBV20-1 and J usage is TRBJ1-4; D unresolved. In germline, CDR1 is DFQATT, CDR2 SNEGSKA (reference sequence). The V gene lost 5 bases and the J gene lost 3 bases, with 13 bases spanning the gap. CDR3 length: 14 residues. DNA of the CDR3: TGCAGTGCTGGGAAGGGTTTTTCTAATGAAAAACTGTTTTTT. This encodes CSAGKGFSNEKLFF.

The chain uses TRBV13 and TRBJ1-2; possible D gene TRBD1, 5 bases. The CDR3 length is 14 residues. Germline-derived CDR1 and CDR2 are PRHDT and FYEKMQ (reference sequence). The V and J ends lost 1 base and 5 bases respectively, with 11 bases between them. CDR3 in amino acids: CASSLESGRYGYTF. CDR3 DNA: TGTGCCAGCAGCTTAGAATCAGGGAGATATGGCTACACCTTC.

The chain joins TRBV14 to TRBJ2-2; TRBD1 might be the D (5 bases). The CDR3 loop spans 18 amino acids. Trimming shortened V by 4 bases and J by 5 bases, and 23 bases separated the two germline ends. CDR1 SGHDN and CDR2 FVKESK come from the germline V gene. Here the CDR3 reads CASSPYRPPTLDTGELFF. In nucleotides, the CDR3 is TGTGCCAGCAGCCCTTACAGGCCTCCGACCCTCGATACCGGGGAGCTGTTTTTT. The variable domain in full, with the rest retrieved from reference TRBV14 and TRBJ2-2, is EAGVTQFPSHSVIEKGQTVTLRCDPISGHDNLYWYRRVMGKEIKFLLHFVKESKQDESGMPNNRFLAERTGGTYSTLKVQPAELEDSGVYFCASSPYRPPTLDTGELFFGEGSRLTVL.

Only a few counts were recorded for this clonotype. This chain uses TRBV24-1 with TRBJ1-1; tentatively, D is TRBD1 (6 bases). The CDR3 contains 11 residues. Trimming took 9 bases from V and 11 from J, leaving 15 bases between them. The germline CDR1 and CDR2 sequences are KGHDR and SFDVKD. CDR3 in amino acids: CATSRGGYAFF. The CDR3 coding sequence is TGTGCCACCTCGAGGGGGGGTTACGCTTTCTTT.

DNA of the CDR3: TGTGCCAGCAGCTTTCCCCGACAGGGGACCCACGAGCAGTACTTC. This translates into CASSFPRQGTHEQYF. The rearrangement uses TRBV11-2 and TRBJ2-7, with 8 bases that match TRBD1. This CDR3 spans 15 amino acids. From germline, CDR1 is SGHAT and CDR2 FQNNGV. After removal of 3 bases from V and 5 bases from J, the junction contained 9 bases not matched to a gene.

This clonotype was found a few times. The rearrangement uses TRBV5-1 and TRBJ2-3, with TRBD1 as a possible D gene (5 bases). The CDR3 runs 13 residues. The germline V gene has CDR1 SGHRS and CDR2 YFSETQ. V was pared by 8 bases and J by 0 bases, with 10 bases between. The DNA for the CDR3 is TGCGCCAGAGGACAACCGAGCACAGATACGCAGTATTTT. It encodes CARGQPSTDTQYF. Variable domain in full (rest from reference TRBV5-1 and TRBJ2-3): KAGVTQTPRYLIKTRGQQVTLSCSPISGHRSVSWYQQTPGQGLQFLFEYFSETQRNKGNFPGRFSGRQFSNSRSEMNVSTLELGDSALYLCARGQPSTDTQYFGPGTRLTVL.

The table lists this clonotype with a few counts. V is TRBV20-1 and J is TRBJ2-1; no reliable D call. Germline V gene lookup returns CDR1 DFQATT and CDR2 SNEGSKA (reference sequence). This CDR3 has 11 amino acids. V was trimmed by 3 bases and J by 4 bases, leaving 4 bases between them. CDR3 region: CSASSYNEQFF. CDR3 nucleotide sequence: TGCAGTGCTAGCAGTTACAATGAGCAGTTCTTC.

This chain joins TRBV6-4 and TRBJ2-3; TRBD2 matches 13 bases. This CDR3 is built from 18 residues. The germline CDR1 and CDR2 sequences are MRHNA and SNTAGT. The junction had 7 bases not matched to a gene; V was cut back by 4 bases and J by 0 bases. The CDR3 DNA sequence: TGTGCCAGCAGTGCCGGGACTAGCGGGACGGGGAGCACAGATACGCAGTATTTT. Amino acid sequence: CASSAGTSGTGSTDTQYF.

V gene TRBV9 combines with J gene TRBJ1-5; 8 positions match TRBD1. The CDR3 extends over 14 amino acids. The V segment lost 3 bases and the J segment 5 bases; nucleotides outside the gene matches: 4. Germline V lookup: CDR1 SGDLS, CDR2 YYNGEE. In DNA, the CDR3 is TGTGCCAGCAGCGGAAACAGGGGGGATCAGCCCCAGCATTTT. This codes for CASSGNRGDQPQHF.

This clonotype was seen more than once but under ten times. The gene calls are TRBV6-5 and TRBJ1-2, with TRBD1 matching over 7 bases. CDR3 length: 14 residues. V was clipped by 2 bases and J by 4 bases; unmatched bases: 4. Looked up from germline, CDR1 is MNHEY and CDR2 is SVGAGI. The CDR3 nucleotides are TGTGCCAGCAGTTACGCGGGGACAGCCTATGGCTACACCTTC. Encoded protein: CASSYAGTAYGYTF.

The rearrangement joins TRBV9 to TRBJ1-5; TRBD1 aligns across 7 bases. In germline, CDR1 is SGDLS, CDR2 YYNGEE. Trimming cost V 3 bases and J 3 bases; bases outside gene matches: 3. The CDR3 is made up of 14 amino acids. The CDR3 sequence is CASSAQGSNQPQHF. The CDR3, as DNA: TGTGCCAGCAGCGCACAGGGGTCCAATCAGCCCCAGCATTTT.

The chain employs TRBV9 and TRBJ2-6; D is uncertain. Trimming removed 0 bases from V and 4 bases from J, with 8 bases in between. Germline V gene lookup returns CDR1 SGDLS and CDR2 YYNGEE. CDR3 length: 15 residues. The CDR3 protein is CASSVVGDGANVLTF. The CDR3, as DNA: TGTGCCAGCAGCGTAGTCGGAGACGGGGCCAACGTCCTGACTTTC.

The chain links TRBV28 to TRBJ2-4; D might be TRBD1 or TRBD2, each matching 6 bases. Germline CDR1 and CDR2: MDHEN and SYDVKM. The CDR3 is 16 amino acids. Trimming stripped 8 bases from V and 0 bases from J, with 17 bases between. DNA of the CDR3: TGTGCCAGCGGGACTCAGGGGAATCTAGCCAAAAACATTCAGTACTTC. Translating it yields CASGTQGNLAKNIQYF. Combining the CDR3 with reference TRBV28 and TRBJ2-4 gives the whole variable domain DVKVTQSSRYLVKRTGEKVFLECVQDMDHENMFWYRQDPGLGLRLIYFSYDVKMKEKGDIPEGYSVSREKKERFSLILESASTNQTSMYLCASGTQGNLAKNIQYFGAGTRLSVL.

The rearrangement links TRBV3-1 to TRBJ2-1; D is unclear. There are 12 residues in the CDR3. The V gene lost 1 base and the J gene lost 6 bases, with 4 bases spanning the gap. In germline, CDR1 is LGHDT, CDR2 YNNKEL (reference sequence). The CDR3 spells CASSQVSNEQFF. The DNA for the CDR3 is TGTGCCAGCAGCCAAGTAAGCAATGAGCAGTTCTTC.

This clonotype was seen a few times. The chain combines TRBV5-4 with TRBJ2-1, with 10 positions matching TRBD2. With 3 bases clipped from V and 3 bases from J, the junction kept 3 bases outside the gene matches. This CDR3 has 15 amino acids. CDR1 is SGHNT, CDR2 YYREEE, per germline (reference sequence). CDR3 protein: CASSSPSGSYNEQFF. As DNA, the CDR3 is TGTGCCAGCAGCTCTCCTAGCGGGAGCTACAATGAGCAGTTCTTC. Drawing the rest from reference TRBV5-4 and TRBJ2-1, the complete variable domain is ETGVTQSPTHLIKTRGQQVTLRCSSQSGHNTVSWYQQALGQGPQFIFQYYREEENGRGNFPPRFSGLQFPNYSSELNVNALELDDSALYLCASSSPSGSYNEQFFGPGTRLTVL.

This clonotype turned up a few times. V and J are TRBV5-1 and TRBJ2-1, with D perhaps matching TRBD2 (6 bases). CDR1 SGHRS and CDR2 YFSETQ come from the germline V gene. Trimming pared 0 bases from V and 10 bases from J, leaving 17 bases between. This CDR3 is built from 15 residues. In DNA, the CDR3 is TGCGCCAGCAGCTTGGAGCTAGCTGGGGGGAGGGAGCAGTTCTTC. This sequence encodes CASSLELAGGREQFF.

The genes are TRBV5-1 and TRBJ2-5; 8 bases align to TRBD1. Germline V gene lookup returns CDR1 SGHRS and CDR2 YFSETQ. After removal of 3 bases from V and 5 bases from J, the junction contained 3 bases not matched to a gene. The CDR3 runs 13 residues. The CDR3 loop is CASSWGQVETQYF. In DNA, the CDR3 is TGCGCCAGCAGCTGGGGACAGGTGGAGACCCAGTACTTC.

This chain connects TRBV6-1 to TRBJ2-1, with a tentative D call TRBD1 (6 bases). V lost 6 bases, J lost 6 bases, and 15 bases lay in between. Germline CDR1 and CDR2: MNHNS and SASEGT. This CDR3 has 14 amino acids. DNA for the CDR3: TGTGCCAGCAGCAGTAGGGGGAGCTTCAATGAGCAGTTCTTC. This gives the protein CASSSRGSFNEQFF.